This T cell receptor beta chain was captured in a study of OX40 agonist ivuxolimab in advanced cancers. About the research overall: People in dose escalation had one of these cancers: hepatocellular carcinoma, melanoma, renal cell or head and neck cancer. In three patients, partial responses were observed, one with hepatocellular carcinoma and two with cutaneous melanoma. Study-wide results and caveats: Certain nonresponders additionally had low normalized T-cell clonal expansion.

Sampling times: baseline, cycle 4 day 1, cycle 7 day 1. Profiled with immunoSEQ multiplex PCR; TCRdb holds only in-frame clones, not every one. Of about 20,000 clones in the sample, about 65% are singletons; the top ten hold roughly 20%. A word on this clone: The antigen is undetermined.

This receptor was identified in an adult with an advanced solid tumor such as melanoma, head and neck, liver or kidney cancer. The material was CD4+ or CD8+ T cells sorted from blood, obtained in a trial of the OX40 agonist ivuxolimab.

The CDR3 loop reads CASVGSGNTIYF. DNA of the CDR3: TGTGCCAGCGTTGGCTCTGGAAACACCATATATTTT. J is TRBJ1-3 and V is TRBV27, with D unclear. Between the trimmed V and J ends, which lost 8 bases and 0 bases, there was a span of 5 bases. Germline lookup yields CDR1 MNHEY and CDR2 SMNVEV (reference sequence). The CDR3 length is 12 residues.